This entry is about one TCR beta chain. Roughly 0.5 to 1 ug RNA was reverse transcribed with random hexamers. A single record per CDR3 protein comes from TCRdb applying MiXCR to the immunoSEQ multiplex PCR reads. The sample holds fewer than 350,000 distinct CDR3 sequences; around 90% are singletons and the top ten take roughly 0.059%. This entry is derived from a study of CD8 T cells in Susac syndrome. The study sequenced TCR beta in blood CD8+ and CD4+ T cells. Stable or active relapsing-remitting multiple sclerosis, untreated and meeting revised McDonald criteria, defined the controls. The CDR3 sequence is 15 residues long. V lost 6 bases and J lost 6, with 15 bases in between. Germline CDR1 MNHEY, CDR2 SVGEGT.

The TCR originated in a human donor with multiple sclerosis. V usage is TRBV6-2 or TRBV6-3 and J usage is TRBJ1-6; TRBD1 is a possible D gene (5 bases). Sample: CD4+ T cells from PBMCs. The CDR3 DNA is TGTGCCAGCAGGGAGGAGGGGCCGGGTAATTCACCCCTCCACTTT. As protein: CASREEGPGNSPLHF.